This T cell receptor (beta chain) came from a study of blood T cell repertoires in COVID-19. Whole-study context: Samples of COVID-19 (acute and convalescent) were obtained from the United States, Italy and Spain. T cells, B-cell-depleted T cells, or PBMCs supplied cDNA or gDNA.

Per the original data handling: Amplification from reference gene primers served as the basis for estimated nucleated cell counts. Libraries were prepared by immunoSEQ multiplex PCR; TCRdb keeps only in-frame clonotypes and omits some of them. That table gives V, J and clone size, and the DNA gave D and trimming. There are about 110,000 clones in the sample; approximately 87% occur only once, and around a sixth lies in the top ten. CDR1 and CDR2 (germline): ENHRY, SYGVKD. V shed 6 bases, J shed 3 bases, and the junction held 7 bases outside the gene matches. The CDR3 is 15 residues long. The V call is TRBV10-3, the J call TRBJ1-2; 10 bases are shared with TRBD1. This TCR came from a woman aged 55-70 years with acute or convalescent COVID-19. The sequenced sample consisted of peripheral blood. The CDR3 coding sequence is TGTGCCATCAGACCTGACAGGGGGCGCGACTATGGCTACACCTTC. This translates into CAIRPDRGRDYGYTF.